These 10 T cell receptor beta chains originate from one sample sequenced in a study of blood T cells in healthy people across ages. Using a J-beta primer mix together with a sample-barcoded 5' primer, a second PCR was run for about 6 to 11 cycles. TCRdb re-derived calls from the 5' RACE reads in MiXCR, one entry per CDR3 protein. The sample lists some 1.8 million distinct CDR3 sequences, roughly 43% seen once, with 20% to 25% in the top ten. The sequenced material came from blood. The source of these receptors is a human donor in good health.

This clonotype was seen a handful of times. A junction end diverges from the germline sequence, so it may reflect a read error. The CDR3 nucleotides are TGTGCCAGCACTAGCAGTGAGACCCAGTACTTC. This encodes CASTSSETQYF. The rearrangement uses TRBV5-1 and TRBJ2-5, with D perhaps TRBD2 (6 bases). The CDR3 totals 11 residues. Germline loops: CDR1 SGHRS, CDR2 YFSETQ. Filled out from reference TRBV5-1 and TRBJ2-5, the complete variable domain reads KAGVTQTPRYLIKTRGQQVTLSCSPISGHRSVSWYQQTPGQGLQFLFEYFSETQRNKGNFPGRFSGRQFSNSRSEMNVSTLELGDSALYLCASTSSETQYFGPGTRLLVL.

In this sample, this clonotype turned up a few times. CDR3 DNA sequence: TGTGCCAGCAGCTTTGGGCCTGACAATGAGCAGTTCTTC. Translation gives CASSFGPDNEQFF. The chain is built from TRBV5-5 and TRBJ2-1, with D uncertain. CDR1 is SGHKS, CDR2 YYEKEE, per germline (reference sequence). CDR3 length: 13 residues. V lost 2 bases, J lost 5 bases, and 8 bases lay in between.

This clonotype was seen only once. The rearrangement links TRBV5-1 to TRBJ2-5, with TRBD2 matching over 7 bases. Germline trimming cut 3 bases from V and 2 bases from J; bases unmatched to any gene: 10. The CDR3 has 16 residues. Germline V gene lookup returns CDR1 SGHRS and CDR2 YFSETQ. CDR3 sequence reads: CASSWMGGSVQETQYF. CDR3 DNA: TGCGCCAGCAGCTGGATGGGGGGGTCAGTACAAGAGACCCAGTACTTC.

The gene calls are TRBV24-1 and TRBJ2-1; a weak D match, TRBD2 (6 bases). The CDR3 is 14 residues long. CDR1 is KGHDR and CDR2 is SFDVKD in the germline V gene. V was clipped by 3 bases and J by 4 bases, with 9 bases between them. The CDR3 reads CATSDRDFYNEQFF. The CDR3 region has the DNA TGTGCCACCAGTGATAGGGACTTTTACAATGAGCAGTTCTTC.

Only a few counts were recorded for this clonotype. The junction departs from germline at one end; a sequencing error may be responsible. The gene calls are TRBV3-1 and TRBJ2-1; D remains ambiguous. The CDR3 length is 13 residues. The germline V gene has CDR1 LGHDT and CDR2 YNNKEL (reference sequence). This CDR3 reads CASGQEMGDEQFF. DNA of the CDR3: TGTGCCAGCGGCCAAGAAATGGGCGATGAGCAGTTCTTC.

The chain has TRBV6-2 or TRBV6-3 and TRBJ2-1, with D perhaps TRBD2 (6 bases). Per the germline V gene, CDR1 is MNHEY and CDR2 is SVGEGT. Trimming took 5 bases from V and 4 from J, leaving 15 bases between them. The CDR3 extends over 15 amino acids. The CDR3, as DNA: TGTGCCAGCAGTCTCCGCCGGGACTCTTACAATGAGCAGTTCTTC. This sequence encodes CASSLRRDSYNEQFF.

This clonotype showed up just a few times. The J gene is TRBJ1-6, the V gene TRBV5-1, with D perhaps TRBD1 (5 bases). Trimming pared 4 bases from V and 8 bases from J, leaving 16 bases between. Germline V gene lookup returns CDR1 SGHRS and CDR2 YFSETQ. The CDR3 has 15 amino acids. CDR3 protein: CASSPGGEPDSPLHF. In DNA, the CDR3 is TGCGCCAGCAGCCCGGGGGGGGAACCGGATTCACCCCTCCACTTT. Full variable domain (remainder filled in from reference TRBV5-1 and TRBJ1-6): KAGVTQTPRYLIKTRGQQVTLSCSPISGHRSVSWYQQTPGQGLQFLFEYFSETQRNKGNFPGRFSGRQFSNSRSEMNVSTLELGDSALYLCASSPGGEPDSPLHFGNGTRLTVT.

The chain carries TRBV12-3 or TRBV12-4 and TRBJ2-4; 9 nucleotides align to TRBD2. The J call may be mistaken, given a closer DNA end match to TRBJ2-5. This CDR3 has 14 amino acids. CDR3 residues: CASSTGTSYETQYF. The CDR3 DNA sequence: TGTGCCAGCAGCACCGGGACTAGCTATGAGACCCAGTACTTC.

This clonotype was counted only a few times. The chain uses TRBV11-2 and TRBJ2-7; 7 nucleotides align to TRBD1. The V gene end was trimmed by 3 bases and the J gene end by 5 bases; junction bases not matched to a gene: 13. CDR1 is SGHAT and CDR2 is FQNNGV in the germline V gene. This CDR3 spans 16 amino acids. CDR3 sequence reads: CASSFWTRDSSHEQYF. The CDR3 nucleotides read TGTGCCAGCAGCTTTTGGACCCGGGACAGTTCCCACGAGCAGTACTTC. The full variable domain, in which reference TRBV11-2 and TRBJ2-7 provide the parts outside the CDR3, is EAGVAQSPRYKIIEKRQSVAFWCNPISGHATLYWYQQILGQGPKLLIQFQNNGVVDDSQLPKDRFSAERLKGVDSTLKIQPAKLEDSAVYLCASSFWTRDSSHEQYFGPGTRLTVT.

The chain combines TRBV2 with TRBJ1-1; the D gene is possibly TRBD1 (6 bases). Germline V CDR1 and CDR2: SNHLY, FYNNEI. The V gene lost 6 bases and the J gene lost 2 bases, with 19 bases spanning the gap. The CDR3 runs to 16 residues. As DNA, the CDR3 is TGTGCCAGCAGGTCCCTTGGGGGGCGGGGTAACACTGAAGCTTTCTTT. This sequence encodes CASRSLGGRGNTEAFF.